A selection of T cell receptor beta chains follows, all from one sample in a study of identical twins. TCRdb re-called the 5' RACE reads through MiXCR, storing one row per CDR3 protein. The table lists approximately 94,000 distinct CDR3 sequences, 5.9% of them singletons. Sequenced material: memory T cells sorted from blood. These receptor sequences come from a woman aged 45-59 years in good health. CDR3s include the opening cysteine and the closing phenylalanine or tryptophan. D genes are given only for firm matches. Only some rows state a clone size, as once, few, many or a class for expanded clones.

J gene: TRBJ2-3; D gene: -; V gene: TRBV12-3/TRBV12-4; clone size: many; CDR3 protein: CASRFGSTDTQYF; CDR3 DNA: TGTGCCAGCAGATTCGGTTCAACAGATACGCAGTATTTT
J gene: TRBJ2-7; D gene: TRBD1; V gene: TRBV3-1; clone size: -; CDR3 protein: CASTETGGSYEQYF; CDR3 DNA: TGTGCCAGTACTGAGACAGGGGGGTCCTACGAGCAGTACTTC
J gene: TRBJ1-1; D gene: TRBD1; V gene: TRBV9; clone size: -; CDR3 protein: CASSGVRGKIAEAFF; CDR3 DNA: TGTGCCAGCAGCGGGGTCAGGGGGAAGATAGCTGAAGCTTTCTTT
J gene: TRBJ2-1; D gene: -; V gene: TRBV3-1; clone size: many; CDR3 protein: CASSRGGSSYNEQFF; CDR3 DNA: TGTGCCAGCAGCAGAGGAGGTAGCTCCTACAATGAGCAGTTCTTC
J gene: TRBJ1-3; D gene: -; V gene: TRBV12-5; clone size: many; CDR3 protein: CASGLVLSRTGNTIYF; CDR3 DNA: TGTGCTAGTGGTTTGGTACTGTCTCGAACTGGAAACACCATATATTTT
J gene: TRBJ2-2; D gene: -; V gene: TRBV11-2; clone size: many; CDR3 protein: CASSVSAIGGELFF; CDR3 DNA: TGTGCCAGCAGCGTGTCCGCGATTGGCGGGGAGCTGTTTTTT
J gene: TRBJ2-5; D gene: TRBD2; V gene: TRBV11-2; clone size: -; CDR3 protein: CASSRAGLEETQYF; CDR3 DNA: TGTGCCAGCAGTCGAGCGGGGTTGGAGGAGACCCAGTACTTC
J gene: TRBJ2-2; D gene: -; V gene: TRBV12-3/TRBV12-4; clone size: many; CDR3 protein: CASSSITGNTGELFF; CDR3 DNA: TGTGCCAGCAGCTCCATAACAGGGAACACCGGGGAGCTGTTTTTT
J gene: TRBJ2-3; D gene: -; V gene: TRBV7-6; clone size: -; CDR3 protein: CASSLIGVDTQYF; CDR3 DNA: TGTGCCAGCAGCTTAATAGGGGTAGATACGCAGTATTTT
J gene: TRBJ2-3; D gene: TRBD2; V gene: TRBV7-2; clone size: few; CDR3 protein: CASSLDRRESRTDTQYF; CDR3 DNA: TGTGCCAGCAGCTTAGATCGGCGGGAGTCCCGCACAGATACGCAGTATTTT
J gene: TRBJ2-7; D gene: TRBD2; V gene: TRBV12-3/TRBV12-4; clone size: many; CDR3 protein: CASTEALAGRYEQYF; CDR3 DNA: TGTGCCAGCACTGAAGCACTAGCGGGACGCTACGAGCAGTACTTC
J gene: TRBJ2-3; D gene: -; V gene: TRBV6-1; clone size: -; CDR3 protein: CASSESIGSTDTQYF; CDR3 DNA: TGTGCCAGCAGTGAGTCCATTGGGAGCACAGATACGCAGTATTTT
J gene: TRBJ2-1; D gene: -; V gene: TRBV30; clone size: few; CDR3 protein: CAWRGGQSGEQFF; CDR3 DNA: TGTGCCTGGAGGGGGGGACAGAGCGGTGAGCAGTTCTTC
J gene: TRBJ2-3; D gene: TRBD2; V gene: TRBV10-3; clone size: -; CDR3 protein: CAISAPARGESGRADTQYF; CDR3 DNA: TGTGCCATCAGCGCCCCGGCCAGGGGGGAAAGCGGGAGGGCAGATACGCAGTATTTT
J gene: TRBJ2-5; D gene: TRBD2; V gene: TRBV20-1; clone size: many; CDR3 protein: CSAGLAGLQETQYF; CDR3 DNA: TGCAGTGCGGGACTAGCGGGGCTACAAGAGACCCAGTACTTC
J gene: TRBJ1-2; D gene: -; V gene: TRBV19; clone size: many; CDR3 protein: CASRRQAKYGYTF; CDR3 DNA: TGTGCCAGTAGGAGGCAAGCCAAATATGGCTACACCTTC
J gene: TRBJ2-1; D gene: TRBD2; V gene: TRBV24-1; clone size: many; CDR3 protein: CATSDDGTSNEQFF; CDR3 DNA: TGTGCCACCAGTGATGACGGGACTAGTAATGAGCAGTTCTTC
J gene: TRBJ2-1; D gene: TRBD2; V gene: TRBV5-1; clone size: many; CDR3 protein: CASSLPMRGLAGLNEQFF; CDR3 DNA: TGCGCCAGCAGCTTACCTATGAGGGGACTAGCGGGACTAAATGAGCAGTTCTTC
J gene: TRBJ1-4; D gene: -; V gene: TRBV4-1; clone size: many; CDR3 protein: CASSQGAGVAEKLFF; CDR3 DNA: TGCGCCAGCAGCCAAGGGGCAGGGGTGGCGGAAAAACTGTTTTTT
J gene: TRBJ1-4; D gene: -; V gene: TRBV16; clone size: many; CDR3 protein: CASSPYRQANEKLFF; CDR3 DNA: TGTGCCAGCAGCCCCTATCGACAGGCAAATGAAAAACTGTTTTTT
J gene: TRBJ1-2; D gene: -; V gene: TRBV12-3/TRBV12-4; clone size: -; CDR3 protein: CASTIRGRGYTF; CDR3 DNA: TGTGCCAGCACAATTCGGGGTAGGGGCTACACCTTC
J gene: TRBJ2-5; D gene: -; V gene: TRBV5-1; clone size: many; CDR3 protein: CASSRLETQYF; CDR3 DNA: TGCGCCAGCAGCCGATTGGAGACCCAGTACTTC
J gene: TRBJ1-1; D gene: -; V gene: TRBV19; clone size: many; CDR3 protein: CASSIIGQPNTEAFF; CDR3 DNA: TGTGCCAGTAGTATAATAGGGCAGCCGAACACTGAAGCTTTCTTT
J gene: TRBJ2-1; D gene: TRBD2; V gene: TRBV5-4; clone size: many; CDR3 protein: CASSSGLAGGFSYNEQFF; CDR3 DNA: TGTGCCAGCAGCTCGGGACTAGCGGGAGGCTTCTCCTACAATGAGCAGTTCTTC
J gene: TRBJ2-1; D gene: -; V gene: TRBV29-1; clone size: many; CDR3 protein: CSSSVRENGEQFF; CDR3 DNA: TGCAGCTCGTCGGTCAGGGAAAATGGTGAGCAGTTCTTC
J gene: TRBJ2-7; D gene: TRBD1; V gene: TRBV10-3; clone size: many; CDR3 protein: CAISVGVGVRQGSYEQYF; CDR3 DNA: TGTGCCATCAGTGTTGGGGTCGGGGTGAGACAGGGTTCCTACGAGCAGTACTTC
J gene: TRBJ1-2; D gene: TRBD1; V gene: TRBV29-1; clone size: many; CDR3 protein: CSGGQPYGYTF; CDR3 DNA: TGCAGCGGGGGACAGCCCTATGGCTACACCTTC
J gene: TRBJ2-2; D gene: -; V gene: TRBV3-1; clone size: many; CDR3 protein: CASSQLNRGLFF; CDR3 DNA: TGTGCCAGCAGCCAGCTCAACCGAGGGCTGTTTTTT
J gene: TRBJ2-5; D gene: TRBD1; V gene: TRBV5-6; clone size: few; CDR3 protein: CASSTTGGEETQYF; CDR3 DNA: TGTGCCAGCAGCACCACAGGGGGCGAAGAGACCCAGTACTTC
J gene: TRBJ2-2; D gene: TRBD2; V gene: TRBV14; clone size: many; CDR3 protein: CASSAGLAGVSTGELFF; CDR3 DNA: TGTGCCAGCAGCGCCGGACTAGCGGGAGTCAGTACCGGGGAGCTGTTTTTT
J gene: TRBJ2-1; D gene: TRBD1; V gene: TRBV24-1; clone size: many; CDR3 protein: CATSDAGTDLTEQFF; CDR3 DNA: TGTGCCACCAGTGATGCCGGGACAGATCTAACCGAGCAGTTCTTC
J gene: TRBJ2-1; D gene: -; V gene: TRBV27; clone size: many; CDR3 protein: CASSKPSGRQLGEQFF; CDR3 DNA: TGTGCCAGCAGTAAGCCATCGGGACGGCAGTTAGGTGAGCAGTTCTTC
J gene: TRBJ1-6; D gene: -; V gene: TRBV18; clone size: many; CDR3 protein: CASSHATEGSPLHF; CDR3 DNA: TGTGCCAGCTCTCACGCGACAGAGGGGTCTCCCCTCCACTTT
J gene: TRBJ1-5; D gene: TRBD1; V gene: TRBV3-1; clone size: many; CDR3 protein: CASSGGTGGNQPQHF; CDR3 DNA: TGTGCCAGCAGCGGCGGGACAGGGGGCAATCAGCCCCAGCATTTT
J gene: TRBJ2-7; D gene: TRBD1; V gene: TRBV2; clone size: many; CDR3 protein: CASSDPGGQGSYEQYF; CDR3 DNA: TGTGCCAGCAGTGACCCAGGGGGACAGGGCTCCTACGAGCAGTACTTC
J gene: TRBJ2-3; D gene: TRBD2; V gene: TRBV19; clone size: many; CDR3 protein: CASSPRTSGSWTDTQYF; CDR3 DNA: TGTGCCAGTAGTCCCCGGACTAGCGGGAGTTGGACAGATACGCAGTATTTT
J gene: TRBJ2-3; D gene: -; V gene: TRBV11-2; clone size: many; CDR3 protein: CASSLTRPSGASTDTQYF; CDR3 DNA: TGTGCCAGCAGCTTAACACGCCCCAGCGGTGCTAGCACAGATACGCAGTATTTT
J gene: TRBJ1-1; D gene: -; V gene: TRBV6-4; clone size: many; CDR3 protein: CASSGGPHSTEAFF; CDR3 DNA: TGTGCCAGCAGTGGCGGACCACACAGCACTGAAGCTTTCTTT
J gene: TRBJ2-2; D gene: TRBD1; V gene: TRBV19; clone size: few; CDR3 protein: CASSQLLVTGQNTGELFF; CDR3 DNA: TGTGCCAGTAGCCAACTCCTAGTGACAGGGCAGAACACCGGGGAGCTGTTTTTT
J gene: TRBJ2-5; D gene: TRBD2; V gene: TRBV6-2/TRBV6-3; clone size: -; CDR3 protein: CASTGLAGVETQYF; CDR3 DNA: TGTGCCAGCACCGGACTAGCGGGAGTAGAGACCCAGTACTTC
J gene: TRBJ2-1; D gene: TRBD2; V gene: TRBV20-1; clone size: -; CDR3 protein: CSASTAGGYNEQFF; CDR3 DNA: TGCAGTGCTAGTACAGCGGGAGGATACAATGAGCAGTTCTTC
J gene: TRBJ1-2; D gene: -; V gene: TRBV27; clone size: many; CDR3 protein: CASSPGNYGYTF; CDR3 DNA: TGTGCCAGCAGTCCGGGGAACTATGGCTACACCTTC
J gene: TRBJ2-1; D gene: TRBD2; V gene: TRBV19; clone size: few; CDR3 protein: CASSPRTSGSISNEQFF; CDR3 DNA: TGTGCCAGTAGTCCCCGGACTAGCGGGAGCATTAGCAATGAGCAGTTCTTC
J gene: TRBJ2-5; D gene: -; V gene: TRBV10-3; clone size: many; CDR3 protein: CAISGSGRETQYF; CDR3 DNA: TGTGCCATCAGTGGATCAGGGAGAGAGACCCAGTACTTC
J gene: TRBJ1-4; D gene: -; V gene: TRBV11-2; clone size: many; CDR3 protein: CASRRLGMNEKLFF; CDR3 DNA: TGTGCCAGCAGGAGATTGGGAATGAATGAAAAACTGTTTTTT
J gene: TRBJ2-2; D gene: -; V gene: TRBV13; clone size: many; CDR3 protein: CASSSADNEWTTGELFF; CDR3 DNA: TGTGCCAGCAGCTCAGCCGACAATGAGTGGACCACCGGGGAGCTGTTTTTT
J gene: TRBJ1-6; D gene: -; V gene: TRBV5-1; clone size: many; CDR3 protein: CASSLGQNSPLHF; CDR3 DNA: TGCGCCAGCAGCTTGGGACAGAATTCACCCCTCCACTTT
J gene: TRBJ2-6; D gene: -; V gene: TRBV11-2; clone size: many; CDR3 protein: CASRRAYGANVLTF; CDR3 DNA: TGTGCCAGCAGGCGGGCATACGGGGCCAACGTCCTGACTTTC
J gene: TRBJ1-1; D gene: TRBD1; V gene: TRBV4-1; clone size: many; CDR3 protein: CASSQNIIQGEAFF; CDR3 DNA: TGCGCCAGCAGCCAAAACATAATACAGGGGGAAGCTTTCTTT
J gene: TRBJ2-1; D gene: -; V gene: TRBV4-1; clone size: many; CDR3 protein: CASSQSETSSYNEQFF; CDR3 DNA: TGCGCCAGCAGCCAAAGTGAGACGAGCTCCTACAATGAGCAGTTCTTC
J gene: TRBJ2-5; D gene: TRBD2; V gene: TRBV15; clone size: -; CDR3 protein: CATSRTGTIGEETQYF; CDR3 DNA: TGTGCCACCAGCAGAACCGGGACTATAGGGGAGGAGACCCAGTACTTC
J gene: TRBJ2-2; D gene: TRBD1; V gene: TRBV20-1; clone size: many; CDR3 protein: CSARTGGDTGELFF; CDR3 DNA: TGCAGTGCTAGGACAGGGGGCGACACCGGGGAGCTGTTTTTT
J gene: TRBJ1-2; D gene: -; V gene: TRBV5-1; clone size: many; CDR3 protein: CASSNDRNVNYGYTF; CDR3 DNA: TGCGCCAGCAGTAACGACCGGAATGTTAACTATGGCTACACCTTC
J gene: TRBJ2-4; D gene: -; V gene: TRBV19; clone size: many; CDR3 protein: CASSMDSKNIQYF; CDR3 DNA: TGTGCCAGTAGTATGGATTCCAAAAACATTCAGTACTTC
J gene: TRBJ2-2; D gene: TRBD1; V gene: TRBV2; clone size: -; CDR3 protein: CASRGTGGKAGELFF; CDR3 DNA: TGTGCCAGCAGGGGCACAGGGGGGAAGGCCGGGGAGCTGTTTTTT
J gene: TRBJ2-3; D gene: -; V gene: TRBV29-1; clone size: many; CDR3 protein: CSARLGSTDTQYF; CDR3 DNA: TGCAGCGCCCGACTAGGTAGCACAGATACGCAGTATTTT
J gene: TRBJ1-1; D gene: -; V gene: TRBV20-1; clone size: many; CDR3 protein: CSATTVTNTEAFF; CDR3 DNA: TGCAGTGCTACGACAGTGACGAACACTGAAGCTTTCTTT
J gene: TRBJ2-7; D gene: -; V gene: TRBV3-1; clone size: many; CDR3 protein: CASSPGGLWEQYF; CDR3 DNA: TGTGCCAGCAGCCCCGGGGGTCTCTGGGAGCAGTACTTC
J gene: TRBJ1-2; D gene: -; V gene: TRBV5-6; clone size: few; CDR3 protein: CASSWRPARESYGYTF; CDR3 DNA: TGTGCCAGCAGCTGGAGACCGGCCAGGGAGAGCTATGGCTACACCTTC